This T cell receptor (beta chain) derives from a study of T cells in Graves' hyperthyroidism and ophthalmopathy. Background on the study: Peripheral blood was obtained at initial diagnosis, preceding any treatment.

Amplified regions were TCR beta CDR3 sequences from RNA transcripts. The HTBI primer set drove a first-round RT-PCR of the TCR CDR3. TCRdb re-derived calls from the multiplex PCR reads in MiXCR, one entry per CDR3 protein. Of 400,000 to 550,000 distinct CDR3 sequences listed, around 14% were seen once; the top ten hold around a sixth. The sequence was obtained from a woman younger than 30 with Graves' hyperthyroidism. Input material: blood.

CDR3 sequence (DNA): TGTGCCAGCAGCCAAGATCCAAGAGGGGCCTCCTACGAGCAGTACTTC. Translated: CASSQDPRGASYEQYF. This chain links TRBV4-2 with TRBJ2-7; TRBD1 or TRBD2 may be the D gene (5 bases each). V lost 0 bases and J lost 0, with 12 bases in between. Germline CDR1 and CDR2: LGHNA and YNFKEQ. The CDR3 loop spans 16 amino acids.